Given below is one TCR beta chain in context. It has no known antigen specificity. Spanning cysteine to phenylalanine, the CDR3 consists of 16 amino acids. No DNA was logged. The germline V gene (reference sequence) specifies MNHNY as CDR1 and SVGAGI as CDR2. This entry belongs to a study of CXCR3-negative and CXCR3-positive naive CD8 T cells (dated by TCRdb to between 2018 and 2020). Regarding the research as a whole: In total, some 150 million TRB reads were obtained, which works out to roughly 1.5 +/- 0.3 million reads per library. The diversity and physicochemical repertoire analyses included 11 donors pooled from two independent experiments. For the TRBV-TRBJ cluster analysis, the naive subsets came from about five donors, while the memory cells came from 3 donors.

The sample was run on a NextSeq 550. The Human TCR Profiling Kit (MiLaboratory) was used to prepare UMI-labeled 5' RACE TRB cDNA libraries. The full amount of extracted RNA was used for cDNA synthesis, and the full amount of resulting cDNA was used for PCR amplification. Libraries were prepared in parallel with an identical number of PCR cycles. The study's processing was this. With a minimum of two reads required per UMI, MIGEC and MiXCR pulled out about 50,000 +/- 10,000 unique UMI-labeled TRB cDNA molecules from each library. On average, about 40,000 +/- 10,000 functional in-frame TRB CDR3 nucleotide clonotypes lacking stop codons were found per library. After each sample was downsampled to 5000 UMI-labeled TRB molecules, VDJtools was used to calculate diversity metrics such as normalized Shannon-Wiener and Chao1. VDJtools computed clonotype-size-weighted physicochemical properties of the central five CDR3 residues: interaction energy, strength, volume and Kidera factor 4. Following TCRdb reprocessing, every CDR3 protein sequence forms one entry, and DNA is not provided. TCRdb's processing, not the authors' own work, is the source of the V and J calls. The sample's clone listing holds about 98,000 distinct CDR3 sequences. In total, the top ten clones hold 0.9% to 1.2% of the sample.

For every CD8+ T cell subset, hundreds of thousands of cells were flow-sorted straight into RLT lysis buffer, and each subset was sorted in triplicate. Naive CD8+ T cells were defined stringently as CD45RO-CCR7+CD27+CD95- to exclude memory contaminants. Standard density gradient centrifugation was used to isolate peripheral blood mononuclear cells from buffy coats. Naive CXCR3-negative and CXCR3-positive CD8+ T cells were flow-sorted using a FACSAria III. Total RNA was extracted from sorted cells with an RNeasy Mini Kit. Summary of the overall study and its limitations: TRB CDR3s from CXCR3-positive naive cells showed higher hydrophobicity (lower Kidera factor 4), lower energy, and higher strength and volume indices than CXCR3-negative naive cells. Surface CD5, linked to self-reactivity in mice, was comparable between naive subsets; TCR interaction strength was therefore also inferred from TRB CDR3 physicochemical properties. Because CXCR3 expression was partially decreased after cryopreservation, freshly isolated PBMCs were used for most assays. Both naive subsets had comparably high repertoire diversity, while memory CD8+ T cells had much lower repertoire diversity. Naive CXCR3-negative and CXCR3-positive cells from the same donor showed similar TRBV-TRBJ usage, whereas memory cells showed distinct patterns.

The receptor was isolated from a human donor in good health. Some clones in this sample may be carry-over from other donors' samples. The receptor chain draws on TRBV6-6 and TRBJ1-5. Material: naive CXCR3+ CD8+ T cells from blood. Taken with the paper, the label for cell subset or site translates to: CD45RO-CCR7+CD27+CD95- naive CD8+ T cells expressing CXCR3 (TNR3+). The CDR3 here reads CASSYSDLLGNQPQHF.